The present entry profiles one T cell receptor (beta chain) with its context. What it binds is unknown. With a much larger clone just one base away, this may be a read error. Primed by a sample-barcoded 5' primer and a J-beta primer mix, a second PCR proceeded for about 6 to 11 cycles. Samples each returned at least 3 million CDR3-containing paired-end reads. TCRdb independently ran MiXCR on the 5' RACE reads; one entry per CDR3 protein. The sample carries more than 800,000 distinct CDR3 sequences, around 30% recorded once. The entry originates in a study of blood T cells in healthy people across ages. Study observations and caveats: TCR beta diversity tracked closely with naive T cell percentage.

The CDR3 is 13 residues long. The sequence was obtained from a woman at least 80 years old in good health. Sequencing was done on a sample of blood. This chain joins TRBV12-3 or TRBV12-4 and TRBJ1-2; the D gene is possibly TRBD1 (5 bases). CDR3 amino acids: CVSRPGINYGYTF. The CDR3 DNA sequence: TGTGTCAGCAGACCAGGGATTAACTATGGCTACACCTTC.